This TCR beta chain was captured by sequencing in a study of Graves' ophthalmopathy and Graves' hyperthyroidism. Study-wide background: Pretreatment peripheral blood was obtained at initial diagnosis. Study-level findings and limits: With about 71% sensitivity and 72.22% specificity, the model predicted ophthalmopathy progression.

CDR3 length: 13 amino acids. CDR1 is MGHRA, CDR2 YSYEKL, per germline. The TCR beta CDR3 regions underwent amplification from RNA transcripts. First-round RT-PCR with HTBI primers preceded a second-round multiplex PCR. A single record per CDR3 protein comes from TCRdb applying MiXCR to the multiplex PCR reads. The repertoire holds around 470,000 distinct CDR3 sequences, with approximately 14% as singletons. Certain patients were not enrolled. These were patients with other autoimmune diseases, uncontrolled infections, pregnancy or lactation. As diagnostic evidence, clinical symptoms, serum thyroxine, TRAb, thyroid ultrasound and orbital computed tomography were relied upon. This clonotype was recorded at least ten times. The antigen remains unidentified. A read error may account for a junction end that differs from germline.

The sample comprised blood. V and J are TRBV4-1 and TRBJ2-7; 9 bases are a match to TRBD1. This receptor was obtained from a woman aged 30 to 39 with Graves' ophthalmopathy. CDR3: CASSLGQGREQYF. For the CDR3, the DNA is TGTGCCAGCAGTTTAGGACAGGGGCGCGAGCAGTACTTC.